The next 24 T cell receptor beta chains were all read from a single sample in a study of shared clonotypes between healthy human individuals. Method: immunoSEQ multiplex PCR; TCRdb's copy keeps in-frame clones and lacks some. The sample has roughly 2.5 million clones; 90% to 95% are singletons. The sample was naive CD4+ T cells sorted from blood. The subset denotes: CD45RA+ positively selected. The receptors were sampled from a man aged 18 to 30 in good health.

This rearrangement joins TRBV28 to TRBJ2-7, with D possibly matching TRBD1 (6 bases). V dropped 3 bases and J dropped 1 base, with 10 bases sitting between them. The germline gives CDR1 MDHEN, CDR2 SYDVKM. The CDR3 spans 14 residues. The CDR3 nucleotides read TGTGCCAGCAGTTTCCCTGGACAGTCCTACGAGCAGTACTTC. This gives the protein CASSFPGQSYEQYF.

This chain connects TRBV5-1 to TRBJ1-3, with 7 bases matching TRBD1. J was trimmed by 4 bases and V by 2 bases; bases with no gene match: 6. This CDR3 contains 15 residues. Germline V gene data show CDR1 as SGHRS and CDR2 as YFSETQ. This CDR3 reads CASSLSDRVGNTIYF. CDR3 coding DNA: TGCGCCAGCAGCTTAAGCGACAGGGTCGGAAACACCATATATTTT.

V and J are TRBV5-4 and TRBJ2-2; TRBD2 might be the D (5 bases). With 0 bases removed from V and 7 bases from J, the gap between germline ends came to 13 bases. This CDR3 comprises 15 residues. Germline CDR1 SGHNT, CDR2 YYREEE (reference sequence). Here the CDR3 reads CASSLANLGVGELFF. The CDR3 bases are TGTGCCAGCAGCTTGGCCAATCTCGGGGTCGGGGAGCTGTTTTTT. Full variable domain (rest looked up from reference TRBV5-4 and TRBJ2-2): ETGVTQSPTHLIKTRGQQVTLRCSSQSGHNTVSWYQQALGQGPQFIFQYYREEENGRGNFPPRFSGLQFPNYSSELNVNALELDDSALYLCASSLANLGVGELFFGEGSRLTVL.

This clone was observed once. The sample carries other DNA sequences with the same CDR3. This chain links TRBV5-1 with TRBJ2-7; D uncertain. CDR3 length: 14 amino acids. Trimming pared 2 bases from V and 1 base from J, leaving 10 bases between. Germline V gene sequence: CDR1 SGHRS, CDR2 YFSETQ. This CDR3 is CASSLNTPSYEQYF. CDR3 nucleotides: TGCGCCAGCAGCTTAAACACCCCTTCCTACGAGCAGTACTTC.

V gene TRBV29-1 combines with J gene TRBJ2-7; 7 bases fit TRBD1. This CDR3 region has 13 residues. The V and J ends lost 7 bases and 6 bases, in that order; junction bases with no gene match: 12. Germline CDR1 SQVTM, CDR2 ANQGSEA. CDR3 nucleotide sequence: TGCAGCGGTCGACAGGGACCTTCGGGCGAGCAGTACTTC. It yields the protein CSGRQGPSGEQYF.

This sequence joins TRBV30 and TRBJ1-3; D might be TRBD1 (6 bases). There are 12 residues in the CDR3. With 8 bases removed from V and 3 bases from J, the gap between germline ends came to 11 bases. CDR1 GTSNPN and CDR2 SVGIG come from the germline V gene (reference sequence). The CDR3 DNA sequence: TGTGCCGGTCAGGGGAATGGAAACACCATATATTTT. It specifies CAGQGNGNTIYF.

The V and J genes are TRBV5-6 and TRBJ2-5; possibly TRBD2 for D (5 bases). Between the trimmed V and J ends, which lost 0 bases and 2 bases, there was a span of 8 bases. Germline loops: CDR1 SGHDT, CDR2 YYEEEE. This CDR3 has 14 amino acids. The CDR3 reads CASSLGSVQETQYF. The CDR3 region has the DNA TGTGCCAGCAGCTTGGGTAGCGTACAAGAGACCCAGTACTTC.

V is TRBV5-4 and J is TRBJ2-3; possibly TRBD2 for D (6 bases). Looked up from germline, CDR1 is SGHNT and CDR2 is YYREEE (reference sequence). Between the trimmed V and J ends, which lost 4 bases and 5 bases, there was a span of 11 bases. The CDR3 totals 13 residues. The CDR3 nucleotides are TGTGCCAGCAGCGCGGGACTTAGAGATACGCAGTATTTT. It translates to CASSAGLRDTQYF.

The gene calls are TRBV4-3 and TRBJ2-7; 8 bases are shared with TRBD2. The V segment lost 2 bases and the J segment 5 bases; nucleotides outside the gene matches: 11. The CDR3 has 16 residues. Germline V gene sequence: CDR1 LGHNA, CDR2 YSLEER. Here the CDR3 reads CASSQSVAGPGNEQYF. The CDR3 DNA sequence: TGCGCCAGCAGCCAATCAGTAGCGGGGCCGGGGAACGAGCAGTACTTC.

This rearrangement joins TRBV4-3 to TRBJ2-3; D unclear. Trimming removed 1 base from V and 2 bases from J, with 10 bases in between. The CDR3 is 15 amino acids. Germline V gene lookup returns CDR1 LGHNA and CDR2 YSLEER. The CDR3 DNA reads TGCGCCAGCAGCCAAGGCTACCGGACCACAGATACGCAGTATTTT. Translating gives CASSQGYRTTDTQYF.

The rearrangement joins TRBV6-1 to TRBJ2-4; D possibly corresponds to TRBD2 (6 bases). This CDR3 is 14 amino acids long. Germline V gives CDR1 MNHNS, CDR2 SASEGT. V was shortened by 8 bases and J by 0 bases, with 11 bases between the two germline ends. Here the CDR3 DNA reads TGTGCCAGCGTTACGGGGGTAGCCAAAAACATTCAGTACTTC. It yields the protein CASVTGVAKNIQYF.

This clone came up once. This chain links TRBV4-3 with TRBJ2-5, with TRBD2 matching 7 bases. The CDR3 spans 15 residues. CDR1 and CDR2 (germline): LGHNA, YSLEER. Unmatched junction bases numbered 12, after V lost 0 bases and J lost 11 bases. The CDR3 is CASSQDLGLAGQQYF. The CDR3 coding sequence is TGCGCCAGCAGCCAAGATCTCGGCTTAGCGGGCCAGCAGTACTTC.

The table lists this clone with a count of one. V gene TRBV5-1 combines with J gene TRBJ2-7; 7 nucleotides align to TRBD2. This CDR3 region has 15 residues. The germline CDR1 and CDR2 sequences are SGHRS and YFSETQ. The V gene end was trimmed by 0 bases and the J gene end by 6 bases; junction bases not matched to a gene: 9. The CDR3 nucleotides are TGCGCCAGCAGCTTGGGCCCGGGGGAGGGTCGCGAGCAGTACTTC. It is translated as CASSLGPGEGREQYF. Full variable domain (remainder filled in from reference TRBV5-1 and TRBJ2-7): KAGVTQTPRYLIKTRGQQVTLSCSPISGHRSVSWYQQTPGQGLQFLFEYFSETQRNKGNFPGRFSGRQFSNSRSEMNVSTLELGDSALYLCASSLGPGEGREQYFGPGTRLTVT.

The J gene is TRBJ1-4, the V gene TRBV6-5; D is unclear. Germline CDR1 MNHEY, CDR2 SVGAGI. Trimming took 7 bases from V and 0 from J, leaving 9 bases between them. The CDR3 is 14 amino acids. For the CDR3, the DNA is TGTGCCAGCACCCCTGGGGCAACTAATGAAAAACTGTTTTTT. It translates to CASTPGATNEKLFF.

The chain uses TRBV5-1 and TRBJ2-3, with 10 bases matching TRBD2. There are 15 residues in the CDR3. Germline V CDR1 and CDR2: SGHRS, YFSETQ. Trimming removed 4 bases from V and 5 bases from J; junction bases left unmatched: 7. CDR3 nucleotide sequence: TGCGCCAGCAGCGCCTCTAGCGGGAGTCGAGATACGCAGTATTTT. It yields the protein CASSASSGSRDTQYF. Full variable domain (outside the CDR3, taken from reference TRBV5-1 and TRBJ2-3): KAGVTQTPRYLIKTRGQQVTLSCSPISGHRSVSWYQQTPGQGLQFLFEYFSETQRNKGNFPGRFSGRQFSNSRSEMNVSTLELGDSALYLCASSASSGSRDTQYFGPGTRLTVL.

About this clone: Other nucleotide sequences from this sample produce the same CDR3. The chain employs TRBV12-5 and TRBJ2-6; no clear D. CDR3 length: 13 amino acids. Germline loops: CDR1 LGHNT, CDR2 FRNRAP. V was cut by 6 bases and J by 1 base, with 4 bases left in between. The CDR3, as DNA: TGTGCTAGTGGGGCATCTGGGGCCAACGTCCTGACTTTC. Its translation: CASGASGANVLTF.

This chain links TRBV14 with TRBJ1-1; D unclear. This CDR3 has 12 residues. V was cut by 3 bases and J by 10 bases, with 12 bases left in between. Looked up from germline, CDR1 is SGHDN and CDR2 is FVKESK. The CDR3 loop is CASSHGPVGAFF. In DNA, the CDR3 is TGTGCCAGCAGCCACGGACCCGTCGGAGCTTTCTTT. The variable domain in full, with the rest retrieved from reference TRBV14 and TRBJ1-1, is EAGVTQFPSHSVIEKGQTVTLRCDPISGHDNLYWYRRVMGKEIKFLLHFVKESKQDESGMPNNRFLAERTGGTYSTLKVQPAELEDSGVYFCASSHGPVGAFFGQGTRLTVV.

CDR3 nucleotide sequence: TGTGCCAGCTCACGAGGGGGGTTGGACCAAGAGACCCAGTACTTC. This gives the protein CASSRGGLDQETQYF. This sequence joins TRBV18 and TRBJ2-5; D is possibly TRBD1 or TRBD2 (6 bases each). V was clipped by 4 bases and J by 0 bases, with 12 bases between them. The CDR3 spans 15 residues. The germline V gene has CDR1 KGHSH and CDR2 LQKENI.

CDR3 coding DNA: TGTGCCAGCAGTGAAGCGCTCCGGGACTACGAGCAGTACTTC. It yields the protein CASSEALRDYEQYF. The gene calls are TRBV6-1 and TRBJ2-7; weak D call: TRBD2 (5 bases). Trimming stripped 0 bases from V and 3 bases from J, with 9 bases between. CDR1 MNHNS and CDR2 SASEGT come from the germline V gene. The length of the CDR3 is 14 residues.

The J gene is TRBJ2-7, the V gene TRBV6-5, with TRBD1 as a possible D gene (5 bases). V shed 5 bases and J shed 2 bases, with 13 bases lying between them. CDR1 and CDR2 (germline): MNHEY, SVGAGI. CDR3 length: 14 residues. Written as DNA, the CDR3 is TGTGCCAGCAGTCCTCAGACAGTCACCTACGAGCAGTACTTC. Translated: CASSPQTVTYEQYF.

This clone was detected a few times. The chain uses TRBV10-3 and TRBJ1-1; D is unresolved. The germline gives CDR1 ENHRY, CDR2 SYGVKD. V was cut by 10 bases and J by 0 bases, with 18 bases left in between. CDR3 length: 15 amino acids. The CDR3 nucleotides are TGTGCCAGTCAACCCATTAGGTCCGTGAACACTGAAGCTTTCTTT. Residues: CASQPIRSVNTEAFF.

This chain uses TRBV6-1 with TRBJ1-6; 7 bases line up with TRBD1. Trimming took 5 bases from V and 15 from J; bases not matched to a gene: 7. Germline V gene sequence: CDR1 MNHNS, CDR2 SASEGT. This CDR3 spans 12 amino acids. CDR3: CASSTEGALLHF. In DNA form, the CDR3 reads TGTGCCAGCAGTACGGAGGGGGCTCTCCTCCACTTT.

Of note for this clone: Other DNA sequences of this sample code for an identical CDR3. The chain joins TRBV19 to TRBJ1-5; TRBD1 agrees at 9 bases. The V gene's germline CDR1 is LNHDA and CDR2 SQIVND (reference sequence). The CDR3 totals 15 residues. Trimming at V came to 2 bases and at J to 4 bases, leaving 3 bases not matched to a gene. In DNA, the CDR3 is TGTGCCAGTAGTATACAAGGGACAGGGAATCAGCCCCAGCATTTT. This codes for CASSIQGTGNQPQHF.

The V call is TRBV27, the J call TRBJ2-7; no clear D gene. CDR3 length: 16 residues. V lost 4 bases and J lost 6, with 22 bases in between. CDR1 is MNHEY and CDR2 is SMNVEV in the germline V gene (reference sequence). In DNA form, the CDR3 reads TGTGCCAGCAGTTCCGGTGTGACCTCCACCCCCGCCGAGCAGTACTTC. Translation: CASSSGVTSTPAEQYF.